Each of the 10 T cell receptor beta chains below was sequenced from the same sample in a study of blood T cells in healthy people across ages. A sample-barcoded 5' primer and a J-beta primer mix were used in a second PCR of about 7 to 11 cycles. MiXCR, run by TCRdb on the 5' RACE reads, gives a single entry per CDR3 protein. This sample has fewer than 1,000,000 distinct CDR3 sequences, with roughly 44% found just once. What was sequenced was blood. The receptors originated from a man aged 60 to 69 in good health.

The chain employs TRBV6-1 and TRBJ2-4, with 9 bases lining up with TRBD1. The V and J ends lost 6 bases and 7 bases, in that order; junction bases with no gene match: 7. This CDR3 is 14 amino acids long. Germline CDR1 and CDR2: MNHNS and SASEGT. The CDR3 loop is CASRPGGQGNIQYF. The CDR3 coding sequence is TGTGCCAGCAGGCCGGGGGGACAGGGTAACATTCAGTACTTC.

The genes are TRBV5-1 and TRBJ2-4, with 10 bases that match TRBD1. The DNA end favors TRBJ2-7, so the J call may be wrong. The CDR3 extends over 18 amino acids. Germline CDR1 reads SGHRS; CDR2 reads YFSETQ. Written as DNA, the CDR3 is TGCGCCAGCAGCTTGGTTGGGGGGACAGGGGCGCGGACCTACGAGCAGTACTTC. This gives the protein CASSLVGGTGARTYEQYF.

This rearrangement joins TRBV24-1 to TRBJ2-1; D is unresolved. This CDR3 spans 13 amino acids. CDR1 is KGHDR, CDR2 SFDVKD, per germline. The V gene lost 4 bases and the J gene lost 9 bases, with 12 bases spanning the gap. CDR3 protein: CATSEHRYSEQFF. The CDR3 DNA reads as TGTGCCACCAGTGAGCACCGATACTCTGAGCAGTTCTTC.

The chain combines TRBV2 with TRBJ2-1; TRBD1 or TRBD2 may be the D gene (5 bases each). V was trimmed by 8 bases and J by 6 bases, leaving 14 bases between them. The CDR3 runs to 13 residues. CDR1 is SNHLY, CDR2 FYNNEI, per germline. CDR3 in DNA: TGTGCCAGCGGGGACGCCTTCCCCAATGAGCAGTTCTTC. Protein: CASGDAFPNEQFF.

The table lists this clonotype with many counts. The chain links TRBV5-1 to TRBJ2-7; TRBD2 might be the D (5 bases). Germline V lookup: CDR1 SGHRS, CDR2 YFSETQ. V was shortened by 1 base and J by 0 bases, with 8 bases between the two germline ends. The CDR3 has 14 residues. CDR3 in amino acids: CASSLSGSSYEQYF. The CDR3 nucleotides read TGCGCCAGCAGCTTGTCGGGGAGCTCCTACGAGCAGTACTTC.

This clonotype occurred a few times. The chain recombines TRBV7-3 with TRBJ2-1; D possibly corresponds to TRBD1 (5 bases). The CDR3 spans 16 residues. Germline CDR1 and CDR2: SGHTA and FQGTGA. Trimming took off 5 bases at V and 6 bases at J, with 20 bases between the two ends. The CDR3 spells CASSPQGSPGVNEQFF. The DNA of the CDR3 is TGTGCCAGCAGCCCCCAGGGTAGTCCTGGGGTCAATGAGCAGTTCTTC.

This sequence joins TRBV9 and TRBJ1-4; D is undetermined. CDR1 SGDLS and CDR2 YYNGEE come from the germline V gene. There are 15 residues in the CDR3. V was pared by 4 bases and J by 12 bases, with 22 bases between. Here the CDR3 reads CASSSTGRAGEELFF. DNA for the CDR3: TGTGCCAGCAGCTCAACGGGTAGGGCGGGAGAAGAACTGTTTTTT.

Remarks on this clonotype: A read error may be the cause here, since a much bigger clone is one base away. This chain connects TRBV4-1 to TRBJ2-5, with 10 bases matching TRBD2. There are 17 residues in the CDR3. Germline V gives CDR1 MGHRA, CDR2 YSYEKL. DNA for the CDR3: TGCGCCAGCAGCCAAGATACAGCGGGGGGGTACCAAGAGGCCCAGTACTTC. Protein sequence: CASSQDTAGGYQEAQYF.

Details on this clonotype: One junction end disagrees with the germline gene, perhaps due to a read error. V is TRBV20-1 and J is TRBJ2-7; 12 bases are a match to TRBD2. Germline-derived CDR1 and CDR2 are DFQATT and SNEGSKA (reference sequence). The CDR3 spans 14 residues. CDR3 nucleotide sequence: TGCAGTGCTAGGCTAGCGGGGGGGCCATACGATCAGTACTTC. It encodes CSARLAGGPYDQYF.

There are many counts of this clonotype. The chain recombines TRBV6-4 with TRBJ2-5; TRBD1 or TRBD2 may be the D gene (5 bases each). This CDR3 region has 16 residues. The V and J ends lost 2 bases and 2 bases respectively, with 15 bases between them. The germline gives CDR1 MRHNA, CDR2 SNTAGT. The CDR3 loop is CASSDRQGEGQETQYF. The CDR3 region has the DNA TGTGCCAGCAGTGACAGGCAGGGCGAGGGGCAAGAGACCCAGTACTTC.